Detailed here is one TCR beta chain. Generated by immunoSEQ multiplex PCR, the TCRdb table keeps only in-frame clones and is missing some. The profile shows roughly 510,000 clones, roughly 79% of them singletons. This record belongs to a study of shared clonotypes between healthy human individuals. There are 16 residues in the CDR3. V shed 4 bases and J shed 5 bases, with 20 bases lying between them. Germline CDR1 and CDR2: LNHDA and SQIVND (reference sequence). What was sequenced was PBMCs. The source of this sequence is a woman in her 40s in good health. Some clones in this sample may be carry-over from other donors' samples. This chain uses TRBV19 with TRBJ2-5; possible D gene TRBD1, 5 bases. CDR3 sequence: CASSTHTGRLGETQYF. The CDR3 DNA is TGTGCCAGTAGTACACACACAGGTCGCCTTGGCGAGACCCAGTACTTC.